This is a list of T cell receptor beta chains from one sample in a study of cytomegalovirus exposure and HLA in healthy donors. Generated by immunoSEQ multiplex PCR, the TCRdb table keeps only in-frame clones and is missing some. The top ten hold roughly 0.9% of the sample, which has roughly 100,000 clones, around 96% seen once. Sequencing was carried out using PBMCs. The receptors stem from a woman younger than 35 in good health and CMV-seronegative. CDR3s include the opening cysteine and the closing phenylalanine or tryptophan. Fields, in order: V gene, CDR3 length, clone size, D gene, J gene, CDR3 DNA, CDR3 protein. D genes are given only for firm matches. Clone size appears in some rows only: once, few, many, or a class for an expanded clone.

v_gene: TRBV6-5; len: 14; abundance: NA; d_gene: TRBD2; j_gene: TRBJ2-3; CDR3nt: TGTGCCAGCGCCCGACTAGCGGGGGCAGATACGCAGTATTTT; CDR3aa: CASARLAGADTQYF
v_gene: TRBV5-3; len: 20; abundance: few; d_gene: TRBD2; j_gene: TRBJ2-4; CDR3nt: TGTGCCAGAAGCCACCAGACTAGCGGGGGGGCAGGTGACGCCAAAAACATTCAGTACTTC; CDR3aa: CARSHQTSGGAGDAKNIQYF
v_gene: TRBV7-9; len: 16; abundance: NA; d_gene: NA; j_gene: TRBJ1-2; CDR3nt: TGTGCCAGCAGCTTAGAGGCAGGGATATCTCACTATGGCTACACCTTC; CDR3aa: CASSLEAGISHYGYTF
v_gene: TRBV6-5; len: 16; abundance: NA; d_gene: NA; j_gene: TRBJ1-3; CDR3nt: TGTGCCAGCAGTTACTTGCGGGGCGACTCTGGAAACACCATATATTTT; CDR3aa: CASSYLRGDSGNTIYF
v_gene: TRBV4-1; len: 15; abundance: NA; d_gene: TRBD1; j_gene: TRBJ1-5; CDR3nt: TGCGCCAGCAGCCAAGCCACAGGGGGCGATCAGCCCCAGCATTTT; CDR3aa: CASSQATGGDQPQHF
v_gene: TRBV6-1; len: 16; abundance: NA; d_gene: TRBD1; j_gene: TRBJ1-2; CDR3nt: TGTGCCAGCAGTGAAGTCGGGGACAGAGGGCAGGGAGGCTACACCTTC; CDR3aa: CASSEVGDRGQGGYTF
v_gene: TRBV27; len: 15; abundance: NA; d_gene: TRBD1; j_gene: TRBJ1-2; CDR3nt: TGTGCCAGCAGTTCCGGACAGGGGGCTTGGGATGGCTACACCTTC; CDR3aa: CASSSGQGAWDGYTF
v_gene: TRBV15; len: 13; abundance: NA; d_gene: NA; j_gene: TRBJ2-3; CDR3nt: TGTGCCACCAAGAGAGCTAGCACAGATACGCAGTATTTT; CDR3aa: CATKRASTDTQYF
v_gene: TRBV14; len: 15; abundance: NA; d_gene: TRBD1; j_gene: TRBJ1-2; CDR3nt: TGTGCCAGCAGCCACGTCCCAGACAGGGGGTCAGGCTACACCTTC; CDR3aa: CASSHVPDRGSGYTF
v_gene: TRBV10-1; len: 12; abundance: NA; d_gene: TRBD1; j_gene: TRBJ1-1; CDR3nt: TGCGCCAGCAGTACAGGGGGCACTGAAGCTTTCTTT; CDR3aa: CASSTGGTEAFF
v_gene: TRBV6-1; len: 15; abundance: NA; d_gene: TRBD2; j_gene: TRBJ2-1; CDR3nt: TGTGCCTGCGACTTTACCGGGACTAGTGGAGGTGAGCAGTTCTTC; CDR3aa: CACDFTGTSGGEQFF
v_gene: TRBV7-2; len: 15; abundance: NA; d_gene: TRBD2; j_gene: TRBJ2-1; CDR3nt: TGTGCCAGCAGCCCGCCGGGACTAGAGTCCCACGAGCAGTTCTTC; CDR3aa: CASSPPGLESHEQFF
v_gene: TRBV27; len: 14; abundance: NA; d_gene: NA; j_gene: TRBJ2-7; CDR3nt: TGTGCCAGCAGTTCTAAAGGACAGACCTACGAGCAGTACTTC; CDR3aa: CASSSKGQTYEQYF
v_gene: TRBV9; len: 14; abundance: NA; d_gene: NA; j_gene: TRBJ1-1; CDR3nt: TGTGCCAGCAGCGTAGCTAGGAGTGACACTGAAGCTTTCTTT; CDR3aa: CASSVARSDTEAFF
v_gene: TRBV5-4; len: 17; abundance: NA; d_gene: TRBD1; j_gene: TRBJ1-3; CDR3nt: TGTGCCAGCAGCCCCGGGGGACAGGGGGCGCACGGAAACACCATATATTTT; CDR3aa: CASSPGGQGAHGNTIYF
v_gene: TRBV9; len: 14; abundance: NA; d_gene: TRBD2; j_gene: TRBJ2-7; CDR3nt: TGTGCCAGCAGCGTATGGGGGGGACCCTACGAGCAGTACTTC; CDR3aa: CASSVWGGPYEQYF
v_gene: TRBV11-2; len: 11; abundance: NA; d_gene: NA; j_gene: TRBJ2-7; CDR3nt: TGTGCCAGCAGCCCATCCTACGAGCAGTACTTC; CDR3aa: CASSPSYEQYF
v_gene: TRBV5-1; len: 13; abundance: NA; d_gene: NA; j_gene: TRBJ1-3; CDR3nt: TGCGCCAGCAGCTCGGCGGAGAGAAACACCATATATTTT; CDR3aa: CASSSAERNTIYF
v_gene: TRBV6-6; len: 12; abundance: NA; d_gene: TRBD1; j_gene: TRBJ2-7; CDR3nt: TGTGCCAGCAGTTACTCAGGGGGCGCTTGGTCGTTC; CDR3aa: CASSYSGGAWSF
v_gene: TRBV11-2; len: 17; abundance: NA; d_gene: TRBD1; j_gene: TRBJ2-3; CDR3nt: TGTGCCAGCAGCTTAGGAGGACAGGCCTCGGGAACAGATACGCAGTATTTT; CDR3aa: CASSLGGQASGTDTQYF